The clone carrying this T cell receptor beta chain was counted a few times. This CDR3 comprises 13 residues. Per germline, CDR1 LNHDA and CDR2 SQIVND (reference sequence). The trim removed 6 bases at V and 5 bases at J, leaving 6 bases unmatched. Measured with immunoSEQ multiplex PCR; TCRdb has only the in-frame clones, and not every one. The profile covers approximately 50,000 clones, with about 80% appearing a single time and around 3.2% taken by the ten largest. These data originate in a study of PD-L1 blockade in urothelial cancer. Sample time point: pretreatment peripheral blood. The diagnosis in patients was locally advanced or metastatic urothelial carcinoma.

Sequencing used PBMCs, obtained around atezolizumab (anti-PD-L1) treatment. The clonotype originates from a man aged 65 to 85 with urothelial cancer. The V call is TRBV19, the J call TRBJ1-2, with TRBD1 identical over 7 bases. In nucleotides, the CDR3 is TGTGCCAGTAGGGCACAGGGGTTGTATGGCTACACCTTC. Amino acids: CASRAQGLYGYTF.